This T cell receptor beta chain was documented in a study of T cells expressing NK-cell markers. Across the study: In sorted CD3+CD56+NKG2C+, CD3+CD56+NKG2C- and CD3+CD56-NKG2C+ T cells, TCR beta repertoires were obtained. General study findings and limits: The dominant NKG2C+ clonotypes represented about 1.0-7.0% of CD8+ T cells in six donors.

Germline CDR1 is LGHDT and CDR2 is YNNKEL (reference sequence). The CDR3 spans 12 residues. What made the TCR beta cDNA was 5'RACE template switching with UMIs. Each CDR3 protein gets one entry in TCRdb, which reprocessed the 5' RACE reads and gives no DNA. In all, the sample yields a few hundred thousand distinct CDR3 sequences. In the case of this clonotype: Antigen unknown.

The chain combines TRBV3-1 with TRBJ2-2. The TCR sequence derives from a woman aged 50 to 60 in good health. Sequenced sample: blood T cells: a sorted CD56 or NKG2C T cell subset, CD4+ or CD8+ T cells, or bulk PBMC T cells (not recorded which). CDR3 region: CASRLAAGELFF. The complete variable domain, with remaining parts taken from reference TRBV3-1 and TRBJ2-2, reads DTAVSQTPKYLVTQMGNDKSIKCEQNLGHDTMYWYKQDSKKFLKIMFSYNNKELIINETVPNRFSPKSPDKAHLNLHINSLELGDSAVYFCASRLAAGELFFGEGSRLTVL.